Sequencing of this T cell receptor (beta chain) was carried out in a study of cytomegalovirus exposure and HLA in healthy donors. General observations from the study: Generally TCR sequences proved uncommon, though certain public TCRs appeared in numerous donors. In vitro work confirmed that a few CMV-associated chains recognize CMV antigens.

The sample holds a few counts of this clone. Its specificity is unknown. Repertoires were generated with immunoSEQ multiplex PCR, while TCRdb's copy carries only in-frame clones and drops some. This table has some 130,000 clones, around nine tenths appearing once. V shed 5 bases, J shed 6 bases, and the junction held 9 bases outside the gene matches. The CDR3 contains 15 residues. Germline assignment: CDR1 SGHAT and CDR2 FQNNGV. Sequences were obtained from PBMCs. The origin of this receptor is a man aged 25-45 years in good health and CMV-seronegative. The V gene is TRBV11-2, the J gene TRBJ2-5, with 10 bases that match TRBD1. The CDR3 sequence: CASSRQTGGDQTQYF. DNA of the CDR3: TGTGCCAGCAGCCGACAGACAGGGGGCGATCAGACCCAGTACTTC.